The entry below describes one TCR beta chain. The ends were cut back, 3 bases at V and 1 base at J, with 12 bases in the middle. The CDR3 covers 14 residues. CDR1 and CDR2 (germline): SQVTM, ANQGSEA. TCRdb re-analysed the RACE reads in MiXCR, keeping a single row per CDR3 protein. The sample has 82,000 or so distinct CDR3 sequences, 10% to 15% seen once; the top ten hold around 5.7%. This sample's time point: patch test 3, about 24 weeks after DPC sensitization. Treatment given: therapeutic diphenylcyclopropenone sensitization with weekly scalp DPC. The sample is drawn from a study of human T cells and chemical hapten exposure.

The rearrangement links TRBV29-1 to TRBJ1-2; D ambiguous. This clonotype was obtained from a woman aged 45-65 years with alopecia areata. Some clones in this sample may be carry-over from other donors' samples. Material: whole blood, obtained in connection with sensitization to the hapten diphenylcyclopropenone (DPC). The CDR3 DNA sequence: TGCAGCGTTGAGAGCTGGAACAGTAACTATGGCTACACCTTC. Encoded protein: CSVESWNSNYGYTF.